What follows are 19 T cell receptor beta chains derived from one specimen sequenced in a study of CD8+ T cells in alopecia areata. The authors extracted RNA and reverse transcribed it into cDNA as the sequencing template. This table comes from immunoSEQ multiplex PCR, and its TCRdb copy is limited to in-frame clones, with some not included. The sample has about 99,000 clones; 65% to 90% are singletons. Documented treatment: oral pan-JAK inhibitor, 5-10 mg twice daily. The sequencing used CD8+ T cells sorted from blood, collected between weeks 30 and 35, from a patient treated with tofacitinib. The receptors shown here come from a human donor with alopecia areata.

This chain connects TRBV27 to TRBJ2-7; tentative D call: TRBD1 (5 bases). Trimming took 2 bases from V and 4 from J, leaving 15 bases between them. The germline CDR1 and CDR2 sequences are MNHEY and SMNVEV (reference sequence). This CDR3 has 15 amino acids. CDR3 nucleotide sequence: TGTGCCAGCAGTTTAAGGGGCCTCACCATGTACGAGCAGTACTTC. This sequence encodes CASSLRGLTMYEQYF.

In this sample, this clone turned up once. The V call is TRBV23-1, the J call TRBJ2-1; D is uncertain. TRBV23-1 is an ORF, and what it does is uncertain. V gave up 3 bases and J gave up 8 bases, with 11 bases separating them. The CDR3 sequence is 13 residues long. The CDR3 DNA follows: TGCGCCAGCAGTCAGAGGCTTCCCCATGAGCAGTTCTTC. This sequence encodes CASSQRLPHEQFF.

In DNA, the CDR3 is TGTGCCAGCAGTTCCGGACAGGGTATTGATGAGCAGTTCTTC. Translation: CASSSGQGIDEQFF. The chain has TRBV6-6 and TRBJ2-1; 8 bases are shared with TRBD1. The CDR3 runs to 14 residues. Germline assignment: CDR1 MNHNY and CDR2 SVGAGI (reference sequence). The J segment lost 8 bases and the V segment lost 4 bases, leaving 7 bases of the junction unmatched.

The chain has TRBV19 and TRBJ1-2; tentatively, D is TRBD1 (5 bases). With 3 bases removed from V and 0 bases from J, the gap between germline ends came to 26 bases. This CDR3 comprises 20 residues. In germline, CDR1 is LNHDA, CDR2 SQIVND (reference sequence). The CDR3 sequence is CASSISYFIVGQTTNYGYTF. The CDR3 coding sequence is TGTGCCAGTAGTATTTCGTATTTTATTGTAGGACAAACGACTAACTATGGCTACACCTTC.

J is TRBJ2-7 and V is TRBV30; 9 bases align to TRBD2. The CDR3 has 15 amino acids. CDR1 is GTSNPN and CDR2 is SVGIG in the germline V gene (reference sequence). The V segment lost 4 bases and the J segment 0 bases; nucleotides outside the gene matches: 7. CDR3 protein: CAWINAGGGSYEQYF. CDR3 DNA: TGTGCCTGGATTAACGCGGGAGGGGGCTCCTACGAGCAGTACTTC.

The V gene is TRBV4-1, the J gene TRBJ2-3; weak D call: TRBD2 (6 bases). CDR1 MGHRA and CDR2 YSYEKL come from the germline V gene. The CDR3 length is 16 residues. V was shortened by 5 bases and J by 3 bases, with 18 bases between the two germline ends. CDR3 DNA sequence: TGCGCCAGCAGCGAAAGGGGTGGCGGGGCGACAGATACGCAGTATTTT. Translating gives CASSERGGGATDTQYF.

The CDR3 DNA reads TGTGCCTGGAGTGGAGGGCAGGGGGTTGACAATGAGCAGTTCTTC. This sequence encodes CAWSGGQGVDNEQFF. V usage is TRBV30 and J usage is TRBJ2-1; 7 nucleotides line up with TRBD1. Germline CDR1 reads GTSNPN; CDR2 reads SVGIG (reference sequence). The CDR3 sequence is 15 residues long. Trimming removed 1 base from V and 5 bases from J; junction bases left unmatched: 8.

V and J are TRBV4-1 and TRBJ2-1; 8 bases match TRBD2. This CDR3 has 16 residues. CDR1 and CDR2 (germline): MGHRA, YSYEKL. Germline trimming cut 2 bases from V and 2 bases from J; bases unmatched to any gene: 5. As DNA, the CDR3 is TGCGCCAGCAGCCAACGGGGGGGAACTACCTACAATGAGCAGTTCTTC. Its translation is CASSQRGGTTYNEQFF.

For this clone: The junction does not match germline at one end; this may be a read error. The chain is built from TRBV7-8 and TRBJ2-7; 9 bases are a match to TRBD1. The CDR3 is 15 amino acids. CDR1 is SGHVS, CDR2 FQNEAQ, per germline. For the CDR3, the DNA is TGTGCCAGCAGCTTATTGGGGACAGGGAACTACGAGCAGTGCTTC. Its translation is CASSLLGTGNYEQCF.

The chain carries TRBV5-1 and TRBJ2-7, with D possibly TRBD1 on 6 matching bases. This CDR3 contains 15 residues. Germline CDR1 SGHRS, CDR2 YFSETQ. The V end was cut by 3 bases, the J end by 7 bases, with 20 bases between. The CDR3 DNA reads TGCGCCAGCAGCTGGGGGCCAGGCTTGGGTGGAGAGCAGTACTTC. The encoded protein is CASSWGPGLGGEQYF.

The rearrangement links TRBV27 to TRBJ2-7; 8 bases line up with TRBD1. This CDR3 spans 11 amino acids. V lost 8 bases to trimming and J lost 7 bases; unmatched junction nucleotides: 4. Looked up from germline, CDR1 is MNHEY and CDR2 is SMNVEV (reference sequence). CDR3 sequence (DNA): TGTGCCAGCGCCAGGGGGCAAGAGCAGTACTTC. This sequence encodes CASARGQEQYF.

The CDR3 DNA reads as TGTGCCAGCAGCTTAGTTGGGGTTACCTACGAGCAGTACTTC. Protein product: CASSLVGVTYEQYF. The chain combines TRBV7-8 with TRBJ2-7, with unresolved D. The V gene lost 1 base and the J gene lost 2 bases, with 9 bases spanning the gap. CDR1 and CDR2 from the germline V gene are SGHVS and FQNEAQ. This CDR3 comprises 14 residues.

The chain links TRBV27 to TRBJ1-5; a possible D gene is TRBD1 (5 bases). Germline-derived CDR1 and CDR2 are MNHEY and SMNVEV (reference sequence). With 4 bases removed from V and 2 bases from J, the gap between germline ends came to 9 bases. The CDR3 has 14 amino acids. The CDR3: CASSSVGGNQPQHF. CDR3 DNA: TGTGCCAGCAGTTCCGTGGGGGGCAATCAGCCCCAGCATTTT.

The genes are TRBV21-1 and TRBJ2-2; the table's D gene call, TRBD2, was not cross checked with the DNA. TRBV21-1 is reported as a pseudogene. The CDR3 loop spans 13 amino acids. CDR3 DNA: TGTGCCAGCAGCCCCCGGGGGTCCGGGGAGCTGTTTTTT. It codes for CASSPRGSGELFF.

The V call is TRBV6-5, the J call TRBJ1-1, with 10 positions matching TRBD1. Per germline, CDR1 MNHEY and CDR2 SVGAGI. This CDR3 region has 16 residues. Germline trimming cut 0 bases from V and 1 base from J; bases unmatched to any gene: 2. The CDR3 region is CASSYSRDRGNTEAFF. The CDR3 coding sequence is TGTGCCAGCAGTTACTCCCGGGACAGGGGGAACACTGAAGCTTTCTTT.

This clone was observed once. V gene TRBV4-1 combines with J gene TRBJ2-2; D is uncertain. This CDR3 comprises 12 residues. Germline CDR1 MGHRA, CDR2 YSYEKL. V lost 4 bases to trimming and J lost 8 bases, with 8 bases between them. For the CDR3, the DNA is TGCGCCAGCAGCCCCCGCGTTGGGGAGCTGTTTTTT. This translates into CASSPRVGELFF.

The sample holds one count of this clone. The rearrangement joins TRBV7-3 to TRBJ2-2; D may be TRBD2 (6 bases). Looked up from germline, CDR1 is SGHTA and CDR2 is FQGTGA. This CDR3 spans 15 amino acids. Trimming took 6 bases from V and 0 from J, leaving 11 bases between them. DNA for the CDR3: TGTGCCAGCAGTCTACTAGCTACGAACACCGGGGAGCTGTTTTTT. Amino acid sequence: CASSLLATNTGELFF.

The chain has TRBV29-1 and TRBJ2-7; D possibly matches TRBD1 or TRBD2 (5 bases each). This CDR3 is 13 amino acids long. Germline CDR1 and CDR2: SQVTM and ANQGSEA. V lost 5 bases and J lost 6, with 17 bases in between. CDR3 amino acids: CSVSGAGDSEQYF. The CDR3 DNA follows: TGCAGCGTTTCTGGCGCGGGCGACAGCGAGCAGTACTTC.

The chain employs TRBV29-1 and TRBJ2-3; possible D gene TRBD2, 6 bases. V was shortened by 3 bases and J by 10 bases, with 20 bases between the two germline ends. The germline gives CDR1 SQVTM, CDR2 ANQGSEA. The CDR3 is 14 amino acids. CDR3 DNA: TGCAGCGTTGAGTTACCTAGCGCCGACCCTTCGCAGTATTTT. Its protein is CSVELPSADPSQYF.